The 14 T cell receptor beta chains below all came from one sample that was sequenced in a study of blood T cell repertoires in COVID-19. Sequenced by immunoSEQ multiplex PCR; TCRdb stores in-frame clones only, minus some. The sample yields about 59,000 clones, around nine tenths seen once. The sample taken for sequencing was peripheral blood. These receptors all come from a man older than 75 with acute or convalescent COVID-19.

V gene TRBV9 combines with J gene TRBJ1-4; D is unresolved. This CDR3 spans 15 amino acids. Germline values: CDR1 SGDLS, CDR2 YYNGEE. V was pared by 0 bases and J by 0 bases, with 6 bases between. The CDR3 sequence: CASSVGAATNEKLFF. Here the CDR3 DNA reads TGTGCCAGCAGCGTAGGAGCCGCAACTAATGAAAAACTGTTTTTT.

The V call is TRBV7-2, the J call TRBJ2-5, with 8 bases matching TRBD2. This CDR3 has 17 residues. CDR1 is SGHTA and CDR2 is FQGNSA in the germline V gene. J was trimmed by 3 bases and V by 4 bases; bases with no gene match: 13. The CDR3 protein is CASSSRGERGRKETQYF. The CDR3 nucleotides read TGTGCCAGCAGCTCCCGGGGGGAGCGGGGGAGAAAAGAGACCCAGTACTTC.

The rearrangement joins TRBV7-8 to TRBJ1-2, with a possible D match to TRBD1 (5 bases). V lost 3 bases to trimming and J lost 0 bases, with 23 bases between them. Looked up from germline, CDR1 is SGHVS and CDR2 is FQNEAQ. The length of the CDR3 is 19 residues. CDR3 residues: CASSFPTGGRLTSNYGYTF. DNA for the CDR3: TGTGCCAGCAGCTTTCCAACAGGTGGCAGGTTAACCTCTAACTATGGCTACACCTTC.

This rearrangement joins TRBV5-1 to TRBJ2-2; 10 nucleotides align to TRBD1. CDR3 length: 17 residues. V was clipped by 0 bases and J by 5 bases; unmatched bases: 7. Germline V gene lookup returns CDR1 SGHRS and CDR2 YFSETQ. The DNA of the CDR3 is TGCGCCAGCAGCTTGGCCGGGACAGGGGATCGAACCGGGGAGCTGTTTTTT. As protein: CASSLAGTGDRTGELFF.

The chain links TRBV6-5 to TRBJ2-1; 8 bases are a match to TRBD1. Looked up from germline, CDR1 is MNHEY and CDR2 is SVGAGI. The CDR3 extends over 15 amino acids. J lost 7 bases, V lost 6 bases, and 11 bases had no gene match. This CDR3 reads CASRPGQVTGNEQFF. The CDR3 DNA follows: TGTGCCAGCAGGCCGGGACAGGTCACCGGGAATGAGCAGTTCTTC.

The V and J genes are TRBV7-7 and TRBJ2-1; D is uncertain. The CDR3 consists of 17 residues. The V end was cut by 2 bases, the J end by 0 bases, with 14 bases between. Germline V gives CDR1 SSHAT, CDR2 FNYEAQ (reference sequence). The CDR3 DNA sequence: TGTGCCAGCAGCTTAAACCGACACCGTAGCTCCTACAATGAGCAGTTCTTC. Amino acids: CASSLNRHRSSYNEQFF.

V is TRBV6-5 and J is TRBJ1-6, with D tentatively TRBD1 (6 bases). The V end was cut by 7 bases, the J end by 6 bases, with 16 bases between. Per the germline V gene, CDR1 is MNHEY and CDR2 is SVGAGI. The CDR3 length is 15 residues. The CDR3 is CASTQGGGPNSPLHF. In DNA, the CDR3 is TGTGCCAGCACCCAAGGGGGGGGACCTAATTCACCCCTCCACTTT.

This chain uses TRBV5-1 with TRBJ2-2; 8 bases align to TRBD1. This CDR3 region has 16 residues. V lost 1 base, J lost 2 bases, and 4 bases stayed unmatched. In germline, CDR1 is SGHRS, CDR2 YFSETQ. The CDR3 protein is CASSLNGQGNTGELFF. In DNA, the CDR3 is TGCGCCAGCAGCTTGAACGGACAGGGAAACACCGGGGAGCTGTTTTTT.

This chain connects TRBV3-1 (or the pseudogene TRBV3-2) to TRBJ1-3; a possible D gene is TRBD1 (5 bases). Per the germline V gene, CDR1 is LGHDT and CDR2 is YNNKEL (reference sequence). V was trimmed by 0 bases and J by 4 bases, leaving 13 bases between them. The CDR3 spans 16 residues. CDR3 bases: TGTGCCAGCAGCCAAGAATTGCAGGGCGCGGGAAACACCATATATTTT. Residues: CASSQELQGAGNTIYF.

This chain uses TRBV7-2 with TRBJ2-1; D may be TRBD2 (5 bases). The CDR3 length is 16 residues. The germline V gene has CDR1 SGHTA and CDR2 FQGNSA. The V and J ends lost 1 base and 0 bases respectively, with 10 bases between them. CDR3 region: CASSLDPGSSYNEQFF. As DNA, the CDR3 is TGTGCCAGCAGCTTAGATCCGGGGAGCTCCTACAATGAGCAGTTCTTC.

The chain has TRBV3-1 (or the pseudogene TRBV3-2) and TRBJ2-3, with 9 bases matching TRBD2. The CDR3 runs 17 residues. Germline lookup yields CDR1 LGHDT and CDR2 YNNKEL (reference sequence). V gave up 1 base and J gave up 5 bases; unmatched junction bases: 10. DNA of the CDR3: TGTGCCAGCAGCCAAGTAAGCATGAGCGGGGGGCGAGATACGCAGTATTTT. Translating it yields CASSQVSMSGGRDTQYF.

The chain employs TRBV5-4 and TRBJ2-7, with a weak D call TRBD1 (5 bases). This CDR3 is built from 13 residues. Trimming stripped 4 bases from V and 5 bases from J, with 13 bases between. Germline V CDR1 and CDR2: SGHNT, YYREEE (reference sequence). CDR3 loop: CASSLTASDEQYF. Written as DNA, the CDR3 is TGTGCCAGCAGCCTGACAGCGTCCGACGAGCAGTACTTC.

This clone was counted once. V is TRBV7-9 and J is TRBJ2-5; D gene ambiguous. The CDR3 contains 14 residues. Trimming shortened V by 1 base and J by 2 bases, and 8 bases separated the two germline ends. The germline CDR1 and CDR2 sequences are SEHNR and FQNEAQ (reference sequence). The DNA for the CDR3 is TGTGCCAGCAGCTTAGTTCCCCAACAAGAGACCCAGTACTTC. Encoded protein: CASSLVPQQETQYF. The variable domain in full, with the rest retrieved from reference TRBV7-9 and TRBJ2-5, is DTGVSQNPRHKITKRGQNVTFRCDPISEHNRLYWYRQTLGQGPEFLTYFQNEAQLEKSRLLSDRFSAERPKGSFSTLEIQRTEQGDSAMYLCASSLVPQQETQYFGPGTRLLVL.

The chain links TRBV10-3 to TRBJ2-7, with 11 positions matching TRBD2. The CDR3 runs 14 residues. The germline V gene has CDR1 ENHRY and CDR2 SYGVKD. J lost 3 bases, V lost 3 bases, and 1 base had no gene match. CDR3 protein: CAISEGTSGYEQYF. As DNA, the CDR3 is TGTGCCATCAGTGAAGGGACTAGCGGCTACGAGCAGTACTTC.